The T cell receptor beta chain described here comes from a study of blood T cell repertoires in COVID-19. Across the whole study: Nucleic acid was either cDNA or gDNA, and it came from T cells, B-cell-depleted T cells, or PBMCs.

Original processing notes: Amplification with reference gene primers provided the estimates of nucleated cell counts. Repertoires were generated with immunoSEQ multiplex PCR, while TCRdb's copy carries only in-frame clones and drops some. Clonal size and the V and J genes are those of that table, whereas D and trimming came from the DNA. This sample has 300,000 to 350,000 clones, with roughly nine tenths found just once. This CDR3 is 11 amino acids long. Per the germline V gene, CDR1 is SQVTM and CDR2 is ANQGSEA. V lost 8 bases and J 6 bases, leaving 13 bases between the germline ends. The V call is TRBV29-1, the J call TRBJ1-2; D possibly corresponds to TRBD1 (5 bases). Material for sequencing was PBMCs or T cells enriched from blood (not recorded which). The receptor was derived from a woman aged 25 to 39 who had recovered from COVID-19. CDR3 amino acids: CSLLGEDGYTF. The CDR3 DNA follows: TGCAGCCTTCTAGGGGAGGATGGCTACACCTTC.